This TCR beta chain was identified in a study of blood T cell repertoires in COVID-19. Study details: The study drew acute and convalescent COVID-19 samples from the United States, Italy and Spain. PBMCs, B-cell-depleted T cells, or T cells provided the cDNA or gDNA that made up the material.

Original methodology: Reference gene primer amplification gave estimated nucleated cell counts. The table came from immunoSEQ multiplex PCR; TCRdb's copy has only in-frame clones and leaves some out. The V and J calls and clone size come from that table; D and trimming were worked out from the DNA. Counted here are approximately 98,000 clones, roughly 82% occurring once; the ten biggest clones make up 15% to 20%. There are 12 residues in the CDR3. The clonotype comes from a man at least 80 years old with acute or convalescent COVID-19. The sequenced sample was peripheral blood. This chain links TRBV21-1 with TRBJ2-5; TRBD2, as called in the table, went unchecked against the DNA. TRBV21-1 is a documented pseudogene. This chain's CDR3 is CATEGGGETQYF. The CDR3, as DNA: TGTGCCACCGAGGGAGGTGGGGAGACCCAGTACTTC.